This T cell receptor (beta chain) derives from a study of regulatory T cells in long-lasting Graves disease. Combining iRepertoire HTBI primers with Arm-PCR of CDR3 regions, the authors built TCR beta libraries. MiXCR, applied by TCRdb to the multiplex PCR reads, yields one record per CDR3 protein. This sample has approximately 440,000 distinct CDR3 sequences, with around 20% found just once. There are 13 residues in the CDR3. V lost 6 bases to trimming and J lost 0 bases, with 8 bases between them. The germline CDR1 and CDR2 sequences are ENHRY and SYGVKD. Ten or more counts support this clonotype. Its antigen is currently unknown. Study results and caveats: Persistent patients shared more public clonotypes (about 2,700) than newly diagnosed patients (around 910).

Time point noted: persistent/refractory GD, antithyroid drugs over 5 years with positive TRAb. PBMC-derived RNA was used for the TCR library. Sequences were derived from peripheral blood mononuclear cells (PBMCs), sampled when the disease was refractory, from a patient treated with antithyroid drugs. This clonotype was sampled from a female donor with Graves disease. This chain connects TRBV10-3 to TRBJ2-5; D unresolved. In nucleotides, the CDR3 is TGTGCCATCAGAGGGCTCTACCAAGAGACCCAGTACTTC. It codes for CAIRGLYQETQYF.